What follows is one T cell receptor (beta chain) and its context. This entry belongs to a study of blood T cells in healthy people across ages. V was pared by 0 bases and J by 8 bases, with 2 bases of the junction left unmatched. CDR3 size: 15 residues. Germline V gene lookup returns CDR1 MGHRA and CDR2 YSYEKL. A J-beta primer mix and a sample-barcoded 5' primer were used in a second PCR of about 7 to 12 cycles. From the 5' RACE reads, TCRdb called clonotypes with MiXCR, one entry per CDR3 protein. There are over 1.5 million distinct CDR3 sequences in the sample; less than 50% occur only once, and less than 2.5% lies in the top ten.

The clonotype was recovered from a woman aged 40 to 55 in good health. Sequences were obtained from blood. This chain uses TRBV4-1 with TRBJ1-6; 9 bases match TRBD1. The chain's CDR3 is CASSQEWDRDSPLHF. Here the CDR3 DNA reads TGCGCCAGCAGCCAAGAATGGGACAGGGATTCACCCCTCCACTTT.